This T cell receptor beta chain was identified during a study of blood T cell repertoires in COVID-19. Study overall: Italy, Spain and the United States were the sources of the convalescent and acute COVID-19 samples. PBMCs, B-cell-depleted T cells, or T cells provided the cDNA or gDNA that made up the material.

Per the study methods: Amplification with reference gene primers provided the estimates of nucleated cell counts. Sequencing used immunoSEQ multiplex PCR; TCRdb keeps in-frame clones, though not all of them. The D gene and trimming were derived from the DNA, and the V and J assignments and clone size from that table. Of around 93,000 clones in the sample, approximately 89% were seen once. This CDR3 has 13 amino acids. V lost 6 bases to trimming and J lost 4 bases, with 12 bases between them. The germline V gene has CDR1 KGHSH and CDR2 LQKENI. Sequencing was done on a sample of peripheral blood. This clonotype was sampled from an older man with acute or convalescent COVID-19. The rearrangement joins TRBV18 to TRBJ1-2, with D possibly being TRBD1 (5 bases). CDR3 sequence (DNA): TGTGCCAGCTCGGATTCAGGGATCTATGGCTACACCTTC. Encoded protein: CASSDSGIYGYTF.